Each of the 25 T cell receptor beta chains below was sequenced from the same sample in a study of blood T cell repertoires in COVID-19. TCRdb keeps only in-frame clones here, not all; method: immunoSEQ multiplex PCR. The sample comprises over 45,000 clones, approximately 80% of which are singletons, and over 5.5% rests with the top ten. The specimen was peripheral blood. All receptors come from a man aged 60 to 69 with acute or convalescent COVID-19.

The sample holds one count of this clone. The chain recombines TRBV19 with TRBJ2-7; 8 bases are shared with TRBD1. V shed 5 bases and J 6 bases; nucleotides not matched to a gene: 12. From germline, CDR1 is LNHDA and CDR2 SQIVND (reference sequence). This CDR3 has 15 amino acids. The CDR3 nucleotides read TGTGCCAGTAGTGCGACAGGGGATCGATTTGTCGAGCAGTACTTC. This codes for CASSATGDRFVEQYF.

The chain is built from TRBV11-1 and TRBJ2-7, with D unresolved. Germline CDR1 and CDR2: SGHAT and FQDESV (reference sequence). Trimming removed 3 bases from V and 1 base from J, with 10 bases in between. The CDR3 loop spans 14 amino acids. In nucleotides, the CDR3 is TGTGCCAGCAGCTTCTCACAGTATTCCTACGAGCAGTACTTC. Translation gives CASSFSQYSYEQYF.

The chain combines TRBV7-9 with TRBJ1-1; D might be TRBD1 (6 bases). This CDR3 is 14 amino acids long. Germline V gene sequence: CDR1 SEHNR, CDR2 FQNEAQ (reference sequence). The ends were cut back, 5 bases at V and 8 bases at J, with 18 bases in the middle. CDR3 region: CASSALGTTPEAFF. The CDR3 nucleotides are TGTGCCAGCAGCGCCCTCGGGACAACCCCCGAAGCTTTCTTT.

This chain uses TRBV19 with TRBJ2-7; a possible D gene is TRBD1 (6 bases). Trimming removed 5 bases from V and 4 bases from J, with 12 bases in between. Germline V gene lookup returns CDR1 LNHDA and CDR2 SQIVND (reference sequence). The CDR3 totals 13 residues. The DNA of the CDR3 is TGTGCCAGTAGTCGGACAGCCGATTACGAGCAGTACTTC. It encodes CASSRTADYEQYF.

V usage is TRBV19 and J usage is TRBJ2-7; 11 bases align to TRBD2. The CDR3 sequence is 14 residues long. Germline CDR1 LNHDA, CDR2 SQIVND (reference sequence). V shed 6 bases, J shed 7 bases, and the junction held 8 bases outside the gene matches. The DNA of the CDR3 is TGTGCCAGTAGAGTAGCGGGGGGGCCCGGAGAGCAGTACTTC. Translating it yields CASRVAGGPGEQYF.

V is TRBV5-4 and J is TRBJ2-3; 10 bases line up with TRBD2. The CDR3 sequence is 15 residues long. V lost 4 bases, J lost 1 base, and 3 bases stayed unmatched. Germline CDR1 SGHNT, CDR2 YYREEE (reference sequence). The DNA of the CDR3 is TGTGCCAGCAGCGTACTAGCGGGGCGCACAGATACGCAGTATTTT. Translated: CASSVLAGRTDTQYF.

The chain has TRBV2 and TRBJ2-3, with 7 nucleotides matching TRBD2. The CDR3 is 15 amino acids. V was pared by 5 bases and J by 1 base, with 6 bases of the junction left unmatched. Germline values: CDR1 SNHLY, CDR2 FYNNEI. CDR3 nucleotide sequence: TGTGCCAGCAGTTCGACTAGCCCCGGCACAGATACGCAGTATTTT. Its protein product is CASSSTSPGTDTQYF.

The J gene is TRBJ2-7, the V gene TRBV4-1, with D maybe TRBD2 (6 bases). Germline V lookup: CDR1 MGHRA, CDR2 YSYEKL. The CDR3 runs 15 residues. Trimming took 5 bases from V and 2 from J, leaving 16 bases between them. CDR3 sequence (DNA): TGCGCCAGCAGCGTAAGCCGGGACTGGGCCTACGAGCAGTACTTC. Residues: CASSVSRDWAYEQYF.

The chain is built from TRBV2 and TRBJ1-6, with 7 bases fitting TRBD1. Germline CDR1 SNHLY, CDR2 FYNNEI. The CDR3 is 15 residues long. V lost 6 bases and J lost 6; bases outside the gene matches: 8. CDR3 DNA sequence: TGTGCCAGCAGGATCGCCCGGGACAGTAATTCACCCCTCCACTTT. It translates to CASRIARDSNSPLHF.

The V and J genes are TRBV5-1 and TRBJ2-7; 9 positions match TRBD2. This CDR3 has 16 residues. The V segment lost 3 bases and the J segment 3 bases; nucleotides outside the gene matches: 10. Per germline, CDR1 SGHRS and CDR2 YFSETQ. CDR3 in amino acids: CASSSISKAGGYEQYF. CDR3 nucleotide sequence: TGCGCCAGCAGCTCCATCTCTAAAGCGGGGGGCTACGAGCAGTACTTC.

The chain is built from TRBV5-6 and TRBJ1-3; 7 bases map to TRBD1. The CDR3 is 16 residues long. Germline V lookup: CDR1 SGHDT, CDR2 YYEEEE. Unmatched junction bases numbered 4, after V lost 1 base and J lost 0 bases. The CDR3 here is CASSLYQGVSGNTIYF. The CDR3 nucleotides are TGTGCCAGCAGCTTGTATCAGGGGGTCTCTGGAAACACCATATATTTT.

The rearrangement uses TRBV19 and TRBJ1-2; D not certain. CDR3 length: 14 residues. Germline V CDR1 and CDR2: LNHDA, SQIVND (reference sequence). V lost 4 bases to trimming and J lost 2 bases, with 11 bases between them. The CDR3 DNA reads TGTGCCAGTAGTAGGTTTGACGGGAACTATGGCTACACCTTC. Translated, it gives CASSRFDGNYGYTF.

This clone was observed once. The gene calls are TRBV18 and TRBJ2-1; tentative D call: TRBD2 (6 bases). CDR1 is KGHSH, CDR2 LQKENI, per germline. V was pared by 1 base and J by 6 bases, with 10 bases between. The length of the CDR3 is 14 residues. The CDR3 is CASSPLREANEQFF. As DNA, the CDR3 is TGTGCCAGCTCACCACTGAGGGAGGCCAATGAGCAGTTCTTC.

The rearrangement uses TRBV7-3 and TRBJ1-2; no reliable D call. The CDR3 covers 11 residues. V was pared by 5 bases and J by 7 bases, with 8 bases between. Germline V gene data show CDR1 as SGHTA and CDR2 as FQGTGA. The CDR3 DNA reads TGTGCCAGCAGCGCGGGTGGTGGCTACACCTTC. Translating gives CASSAGGGYTF. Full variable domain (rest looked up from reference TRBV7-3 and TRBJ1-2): GAGVSQTPSNKVTEKGKYVELRCDPISGHTALYWYRQSLGQGPEFLIYFQGTGAADDSGLPNDRFFAVRPEGSVSTLKIQRTERGDSAVYLCASSAGGGYTFGSGTRLTVV.

Here the CDR3 reads CASSSGTPYEQYF. Here the CDR3 DNA reads TGTGCCAGCAGTTCCGGGACACCGTACGAGCAGTACTTC. This chain joins TRBV6-5 and TRBJ2-7; possibly TRBD1 for D (6 bases). Trimming stripped 4 bases from V and 4 bases from J, with 11 bases between. Germline V gene lookup returns CDR1 MNHEY and CDR2 SVGAGI. The CDR3 has 13 amino acids.

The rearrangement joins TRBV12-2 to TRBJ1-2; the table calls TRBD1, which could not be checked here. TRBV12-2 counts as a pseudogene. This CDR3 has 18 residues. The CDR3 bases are TGTGCAAGTCGTCCCGGACAGGGAATCAAGACCCATAACTATGGCTACACCTTC. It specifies CASRPGQGIKTHNYGYTF.

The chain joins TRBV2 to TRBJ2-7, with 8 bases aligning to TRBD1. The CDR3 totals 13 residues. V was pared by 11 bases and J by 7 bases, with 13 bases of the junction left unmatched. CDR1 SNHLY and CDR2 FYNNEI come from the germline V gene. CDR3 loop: CARGEQGANEQYF. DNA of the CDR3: TGTGCCCGCGGGGAGCAGGGGGCGAATGAGCAGTACTTC.

The CDR3 sequence is CASSEGDMNTEAFF. The CDR3 DNA reads TGCGCCAGCAGCGAGGGGGACATGAACACTGAAGCTTTCTTT. This chain links TRBV5-1 with TRBJ1-1; perhaps TRBD1 as D (6 bases). Trimming shortened V by 4 bases and J by 0 bases, and 10 bases separated the two germline ends. This CDR3 contains 14 residues. Germline V gene data show CDR1 as SGHRS and CDR2 as YFSETQ.

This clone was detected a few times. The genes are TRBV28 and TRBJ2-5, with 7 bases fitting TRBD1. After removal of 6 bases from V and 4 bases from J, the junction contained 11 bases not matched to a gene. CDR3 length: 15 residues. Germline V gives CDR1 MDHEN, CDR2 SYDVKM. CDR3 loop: CASSVQTGIGETQYF. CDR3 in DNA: TGTGCCAGCAGCGTACAGACAGGGATCGGAGAGACCCAGTACTTC.

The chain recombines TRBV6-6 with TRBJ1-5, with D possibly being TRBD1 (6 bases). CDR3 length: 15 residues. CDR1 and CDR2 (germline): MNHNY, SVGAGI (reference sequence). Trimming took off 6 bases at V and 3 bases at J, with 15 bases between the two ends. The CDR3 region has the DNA TGTGCCAGCAGAGACCGGACAGTTGACAATCAGCCCCAGCATTTT. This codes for CASRDRTVDNQPQHF.

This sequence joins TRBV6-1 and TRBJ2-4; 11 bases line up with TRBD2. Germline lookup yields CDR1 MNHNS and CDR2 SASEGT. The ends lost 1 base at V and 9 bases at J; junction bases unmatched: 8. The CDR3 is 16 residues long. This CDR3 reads CASSEDIAGGPGIQYF. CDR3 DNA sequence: TGTGCCAGCAGTGAAGATATAGCGGGGGGGCCTGGCATTCAGTACTTC.

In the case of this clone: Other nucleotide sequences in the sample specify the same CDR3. CDR3 loop: CASSLQGSYGYTF. CDR3 nucleotide sequence: TGTGCCAGCAGCCTCCAGGGATCCTATGGCTACACCTTC. The chain recombines TRBV5-4 with TRBJ1-2; TRBD1 might be the D (5 bases). Between the trimmed V and J ends, which lost 4 bases and 4 bases, there was a span of 11 bases. CDR1 and CDR2 (germline): SGHNT, YYREEE (reference sequence). The CDR3 runs 13 residues.

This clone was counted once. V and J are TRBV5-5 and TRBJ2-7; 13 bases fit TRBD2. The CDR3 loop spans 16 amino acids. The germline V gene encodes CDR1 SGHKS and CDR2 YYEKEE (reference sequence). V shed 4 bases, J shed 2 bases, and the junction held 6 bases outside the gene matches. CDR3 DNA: TGTGCCAGCAGCCCCAGGACTAGCGGGGGTACCTACGAGCAGTACTTC. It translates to CASSPRTSGGTYEQYF.

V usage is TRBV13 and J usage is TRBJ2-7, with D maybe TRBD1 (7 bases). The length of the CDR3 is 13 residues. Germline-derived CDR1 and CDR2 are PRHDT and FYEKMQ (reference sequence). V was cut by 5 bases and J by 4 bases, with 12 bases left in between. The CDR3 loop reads CASSRGTVYEQYF. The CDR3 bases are TGTGCCAGCAGCCGGGGGACAGTTTACGAGCAGTACTTC.

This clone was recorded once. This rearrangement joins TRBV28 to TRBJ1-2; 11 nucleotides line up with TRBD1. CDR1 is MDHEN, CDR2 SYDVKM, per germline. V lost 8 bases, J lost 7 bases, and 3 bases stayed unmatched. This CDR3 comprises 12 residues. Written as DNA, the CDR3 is TGTGCCAGCCGGGGACAGGGGGGTGGCTACACCTTC. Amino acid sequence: CASRGQGGGYTF.